This entry concerns a single T cell receptor beta chain. This clonotype showed up many times. It lacks a known antigen. There are no base qualities to consult, and no much larger clone falls within one base. Blood bank volunteers in Maryland, USA served as the healthy controls. For the unsorted PBMC libraries, 2 million PBMCs were stored in RNAlater at -80 degrees C until RNA extraction and were used to generate the libraries. Peripheral blood was subjected to Ficoll-Hypaque density gradient centrifugation to isolate PBMCs, which were then cryopreserved in liquid nitrogen. This specimen comes from a study of neurological immune-mediated disorders (dated by TCRdb to about 2019). Background for the entire study: Peripheral blood TCR-beta repertoires from patients with HTLV-I-associated myelopathy (HAM/TSP), patients with multiple sclerosis, and healthy controls were compared in the study using UMI-based sequencing. Longitudinal samples, technical triplicates and paired sorted CD4+ and CD8+ T-cell subsets, alongside PBMC samples, were included among the roughly 100 TCR-beta libraries. The cohort included about 66 subjects: roughly 15 with HAM/TSP, around 34 with multiple sclerosis, and some 20 healthy controls.

The study at large found these results: No identical CDR3 amino acid sequences were found to be shared among expanded clones across subjects, suggesting that TCR-beta repertoires were private in all groups. The highest TCR clonal expansion was observed in HAM/TSP patients, whereas the lowest was observed in MS patients, even when compared with healthy controls.

cDNA synthesis used template-switch 5'RACE with a primer carrying a 10-nucleotide random unique molecular identifier tagging each TCR transcript. Every sequencing run covered 15-18 subjects and yielded more than 200 million TCR-beta sequences. Total RNA was extracted with the RNeasy kit. The KAPA Real-time Library Amplification kit was used to amplify TCR-beta VDJ regions with primers targeting the TCR constant region and the 5'RACE anchor. A first PCR added sample indexes and Illumina adaptors, and a second PCR then raised library yield. After Ampure bead purification, the TCR product of roughly 650 bp was size-selected on a 2% E-gel SizeSelection system. Before pooling, libraries had their quality checked on a Bioanalyzer, their concentration measured with Qubit, and their quantity determined with the Kapa Library Quantification kit. An Illumina HiSeq 2500 sequenced the libraries paired-end 2 x 150 bp. To increase sequence diversity, roughly 24-30% phiX was spiked into each library pool. On the study's bioinformatics: Quality-filtered reads were processed with the UMI-based MiGEC pipeline, and over 75% of raw TCR sequences were removed by the MiGEC pipeline during error correction. IMGT germline references were used for alignment of VDJ genes, and clonotypes were defined by a unique CDR3 amino acid sequence together with V-J genes. VDJtools evaluated clonal expansion, Shannon diversity and CDR3 relatedness (CalcPairwiseDistances, ClusterSamples); CLCbio workbench built phylogenetic trees. A clone was classed as expanded if it had 8 or more unique UMIs, a cutoff based on coefficient-of-variation modelling across technical triplicates. TCRdb applied fastp at Q25 and MiXCR to the public reads, then kept only in-frame beta chains. When rows share a CDR3 protein, they turn into one entry using the most common DNA and genes. TCRdb, not the authors, supplied the V and J calls. Recorded for this sample are tens of thousands of distinct CDR3 sequences; 11% of them occurred a single time. Clones ranked in the top ten supply 1.5% to 2% of the sample.

The sequence was collected from a man aged 60 to 75 in good health. The specimen sequenced was PBMCs.

The CDR3 loop reads CASSPRRQGNEQFF. The DNA sequence follows: TGTGCCAGCAGTCCCCGGCGACAGGGGAATGAGCAGTTCTTC. This chain is built from TRBV3-1 and TRBJ2-1; the central 8 bases match TRBD1. V ends up 6 bases short and J 7 bases short, with an unmatched junction base count of 8. Its CDR3 holds 14 amino acids, cysteine through phenylalanine. Only CDR3 DNA remains: 42 bases, in frame from the first base. The CDR1 and CDR2 encoded by the germline V gene (reference sequence) are LGHDT and YNNKEL.